This T cell receptor (beta chain) was sequenced for a study of blood T cell repertoires in COVID-19. In its sample, this clone was seen once. Seattle enrolled patients during active infection and tracked them longitudinally. CDR1 LGHNA and CDR2 YSLEER come from the germline V gene. Trimming removed 1 base from V and 4 bases from J; junction bases left unmatched: 7. The CDR3 covers 16 residues. Using immunoSEQ multiplex PCR, the repertoire was profiled, and TCRdb retains in-frame clones only, with some absent. Of 100,000 to 150,000 clones in the sample, 81% were seen once. The chain couples TRBV4-3 to TRBJ2-1, with TRBD2 matching 7 bases. The source of this sequence is a man aged 25 to 40 with COVID-19, enrolled during active disease. Input material: peripheral blood. This CDR3 reads CASSQGEGLRYNEQFF. DNA of the CDR3: TGCGCCAGCAGCCAAGGGGAGGGTTTGAGGTACAATGAGCAGTTCTTC.